These 29 T cell receptor beta chains came from one sample sequenced in a study of blood T cell repertoires in COVID-19. Measured with immunoSEQ multiplex PCR; TCRdb has only the in-frame clones, and not every one. The table has 250,000 to 350,000 clones, 85% seen once; the top ten hold about 2.3%. Sequenced: PBMCs or T cells enriched from blood (not recorded which). The receptor source for this set is a woman aged 45-60 years who had recovered from COVID-19.

The V and J genes are TRBV30 and TRBJ1-3; possible D gene TRBD1, 5 bases. CDR3 length: 15 residues. The germline V gene has CDR1 GTSNPN and CDR2 SVGIG (reference sequence). V was trimmed by 2 bases and J by 0 bases, leaving 11 bases between them. The CDR3, as DNA: TGTGCCTGGAGTCTAGGACACCACTCTGGAAACACCATATATTTT. It yields the protein CAWSLGHHSGNTIYF.

The chain uses TRBV7-2 and TRBJ2-3; D remains ambiguous. The V gene lost 4 bases and the J gene lost 4 bases, with 12 bases spanning the gap. Germline lookup yields CDR1 SGHTA and CDR2 FQGNSA. There are 14 residues in the CDR3. The CDR3 loop reads CASSSYVLADTQYF. The CDR3 DNA sequence: TGTGCCAGCAGCTCCTATGTCTTAGCAGATACGCAGTATTTT.

This rearrangement joins TRBV12-5 to TRBJ2-3; TRBD1 is a possible D gene (6 bases). Germline loops: CDR1 LGHNT, CDR2 FRNRAP. The CDR3 covers 13 residues. Trimming took 5 bases from V and 13 from J, leaving 19 bases between them. CDR3 bases: TGTGCTAGTGGTCCCCCGGACAGCCGGCTGGAGTATTTT. This codes for CASGPPDSRLEYF.

This chain joins TRBV5-5 and TRBJ1-2; 9 bases align to TRBD1. The CDR3 spans 14 residues. The germline CDR1 and CDR2 sequences are SGHKS and YYEKEE (reference sequence). The trim removed 3 bases at V and 4 bases at J, leaving 4 bases unmatched. In DNA form, the CDR3 reads TGTGCCAGCAGCTCGGGGACAGGGCGCTATGGCTACACCTTC. Encoded protein: CASSSGTGRYGYTF.

This chain connects TRBV18 to TRBJ2-2, with 9 bases aligning to TRBD2. The trim removed 6 bases at V and 0 bases at J, leaving 8 bases unmatched. Germline V gives CDR1 KGHSH, CDR2 LQKENI. This CDR3 comprises 17 residues. For the CDR3, the DNA is TGTGCCAGCTCGCTAAAGAGCGGGGGGACGAACACCGGGGAGCTGTTTTTT. The encoded protein is CASSLKSGGTNTGELFF.

In this sample, this clone turned up a few times. The chain combines TRBV6-2 or TRBV6-3 with TRBJ1-1; 9 bases are a match to TRBD1. CDR3 size: 16 residues. Looked up from germline, CDR1 is MNHEY and CDR2 is SVGEGT. J gave up 6 bases and V 5 bases, and 13 bases lay outside the gene matches. The CDR3 protein is CASSNGTGFSDSEAFF. Written as DNA, the CDR3 is TGTGCCAGCAGTAACGGGACAGGGTTTAGTGACTCTGAAGCTTTCTTT.

The chain uses TRBV27 and TRBJ2-7; D might be TRBD2 (7 bases). V was trimmed by 6 bases and J by 7 bases, leaving 16 bases between them. Germline lookup yields CDR1 MNHEY and CDR2 SMNVEV (reference sequence). The CDR3 length is 13 residues. The CDR3 region is CASSRRGAGEQYF. The CDR3 coding sequence is TGTGCCAGCAGCCGACGGGGGGCCGGGGAGCAGTACTTC.

The chain employs TRBV7-7 and TRBJ2-1, with 11 positions matching TRBD2. The germline CDR1 and CDR2 sequences are SSHAT and FNYEAQ (reference sequence). The CDR3 is 16 residues long. The trim removed 5 bases at V and 8 bases at J, leaving 11 bases unmatched. Here the CDR3 reads CASSPQLAGARDEQFF. Written as DNA, the CDR3 is TGTGCCAGCAGCCCACAACTAGCGGGAGCACGGGATGAGCAGTTCTTC.

CDR3 protein: CASRVDRDDTEAFF. The CDR3 DNA sequence: TGTGCCAGTAGGGTGGACAGGGACGACACTGAAGCTTTCTTT. The chain links TRBV19 to TRBJ1-1; 8 bases match TRBD1. The CDR3 has 14 residues. Germline V gene lookup returns CDR1 LNHDA and CDR2 SQIVND (reference sequence). The V gene end was trimmed by 6 bases and the J gene end by 3 bases; junction bases not matched to a gene: 6. Together with reference TRBV19 and TRBJ1-1, the CDR3 gives the full variable domain: DGGITQSPKYLFRKEGQNVTLSCEQNLNHDAMYWYRQDPGQGLRLIYYSQIVNDFQKGDIAEGYSVSREKKESFPLTVTSAQKNPTAFYLCASRVDRDDTEAFFGQGTRLTVV.

The chain is built from TRBV6-6 and TRBJ2-7, with 8 bases lining up with TRBD1. J gave up 4 bases and V 8 bases, and 10 bases lay outside the gene matches. CDR1 MNHNY and CDR2 SVGAGI come from the germline V gene (reference sequence). This CDR3 has 14 amino acids. The CDR3 DNA follows: TGTGCCAGCGGCCGGGCAGGGGGCGCGTACGAGCAGTACTTC. Protein: CASGRAGGAYEQYF.

This sequence joins TRBV30 and TRBJ1-2; D not resolved. V dropped 0 bases and J dropped 8 bases, with 19 bases sitting between them. The CDR3 runs to 15 residues. Germline V gives CDR1 GTSNPN, CDR2 SVGIG (reference sequence). CDR3: CAWSVQAQIRRGYTF. CDR3 sequence (DNA): TGTGCCTGGAGTGTACAAGCCCAGATAAGGAGGGGCTACACCTTC.

This chain connects TRBV5-1 to TRBJ1-4; TRBD1 agrees at 11 bases. The length of the CDR3 is 17 residues. Trimming cost V 4 bases and J 7 bases; bases outside gene matches: 12. Germline CDR1 is SGHRS and CDR2 is YFSETQ. This CDR3 is CASSPRTGGLDSEKLFF. As DNA, the CDR3 is TGCGCCAGCAGCCCACGGACAGGGGGCCTGGATAGTGAAAAACTGTTTTTT.

The chain couples TRBV10-2 to TRBJ2-5, with TRBD2 matching over 7 bases. V shed 6 bases and J 4 bases; nucleotides not matched to a gene: 11. This CDR3 region has 15 residues. Germline V gene data show CDR1 as WSHSY and CDR2 as SAAADI. The CDR3 DNA reads as TGCGCCAGCAGCTATAATGCGGGAGTTGGAGAGACCCAGTACTTC. It yields the protein CASSYNAGVGETQYF.

The chain is built from TRBV19 and TRBJ1-5; D call uncertain. The CDR3 loop spans 13 amino acids. Trimming pared 6 bases from V and 7 bases from J, leaving 13 bases between. CDR1 LNHDA and CDR2 SQIVND come from the germline V gene (reference sequence). CDR3 protein: CASSPGGLQPQHF. CDR3 DNA sequence: TGTGCCAGTAGCCCTGGAGGGCTCCAGCCCCAGCATTTT. Full variable domain (missing parts from reference TRBV19 and TRBJ1-5): DGGITQSPKYLFRKEGQNVTLSCEQNLNHDAMYWYRQDPGQGLRLIYYSQIVNDFQKGDIAEGYSVSREKKESFPLTVTSAQKNPTAFYLCASSPGGLQPQHFGDGTRLSIL.

V gene TRBV4-2 combines with J gene TRBJ1-5, with 7 positions matching TRBD1. V shed 0 bases and J 2 bases; nucleotides not matched to a gene: 7. The CDR3 is 17 amino acids. The V gene's germline CDR1 is LGHNA and CDR2 YNFKEQ. For the CDR3, the DNA is TGTGCCAGCAGCCAAGATCCCGACAGGGCTGGCAATCAGCCCCAGCATTTT. It is translated as CASSQDPDRAGNQPQHF.

V gene TRBV5-4 combines with J gene TRBJ1-1; TRBD1 agrees at 7 bases. The V and J ends lost 7 bases and 2 bases, in that order; junction bases with no gene match: 5. This CDR3 contains 13 residues. The germline V gene encodes CDR1 SGHNT and CDR2 YYREEE (reference sequence). DNA for the CDR3: TGTGCCAGCGCAGGGACAGATAACACTGAAGCTTTCTTT. Amino acids: CASAGTDNTEAFF.

This chain connects TRBV9 to TRBJ2-2; tentative D call: TRBD1 (6 bases). V lost 3 bases to trimming and J lost 4 bases, with 13 bases between them. The CDR3 is made up of 15 amino acids. In germline, CDR1 is SGDLS, CDR2 YYNGEE. CDR3 residues: CASSASGQVTGELFF. The CDR3 nucleotides are TGTGCCAGCAGCGCCTCGGGACAAGTCACCGGGGAGCTGTTTTTT. Complete variable domain (other parts from reference TRBV9 and TRBJ2-2): DSGVTQTPKHLITATGQRVTLRCSPRSGDLSVYWYQQSLDQGLQFLIQYYNGEERAKGNILERFSAQQFPDLHSELNLSSLELGDSALYFCASSASGQVTGELFFGEGSRLTVL.

The chain links TRBV5-1 to TRBJ2-7, with 11 bases aligning to TRBD1. V trimming: 0 bases; J trimming: 6 bases; junction bases outside the gene matches: 5. Germline V gene lookup returns CDR1 SGHRS and CDR2 YFSETQ. The CDR3 runs 15 residues. CDR3 amino acids: CASSLEVGTGGEQYF. The CDR3 DNA sequence: TGCGCCAGCAGCTTGGAGGTTGGGACAGGGGGCGAGCAGTACTTC.

This chain uses TRBV7-2 with TRBJ2-5, with 7 nucleotides matching TRBD2. With V trimmed by 5 bases and J by 2 bases, 8 bases remained unmatched. The CDR3 is 15 residues long. The germline V gene has CDR1 SGHTA and CDR2 FQGNSA. The DNA for the CDR3 is TGTGCCAGCAGCCAAACTAGCGCCCTACAAGAGACCCAGTACTTC. It translates to CASSQTSALQETQYF.

V usage is TRBV5-1 and J usage is TRBJ2-7; the match to TRBD1 covers 7 bases. V lost 1 base to trimming and J lost 4 bases; unmatched junction nucleotides: 8. The CDR3 covers 15 residues. Per germline, CDR1 SGHRS and CDR2 YFSETQ. The chain's CDR3 is CASSLSQGVGYEQYF. Written as DNA, the CDR3 is TGCGCCAGCAGCTTGTCTCAGGGGGTTGGATACGAGCAGTACTTC.

The chain recombines TRBV21-1 with TRBJ2-7; the D call of TRBD1 is as the table states it, not checked on the DNA. TRBV21-1 is noted as a pseudogene. The CDR3 spans 15 residues. CDR3 coding DNA: TGTGCCAGCAGCAAAGATCTGAACAGGGAGAACGAGCAGTACTTC. Translated: CASSKDLNRENEQYF.

The chain is built from TRBV7-3 and TRBJ2-1; the D gene is possibly TRBD2 (5 bases). Germline V lookup: CDR1 SGHTA, CDR2 FQGTGA. The CDR3 contains 14 residues. V lost 2 bases, J lost 8 bases, and 13 bases lay in between. The CDR3 region has the DNA TGTGCCAGCAGCTTATCGGGCCTCGGGGATGAGCAGTTCTTC. Amino acid sequence: CASSLSGLGDEQFF.

This clone came up many times. The rearrangement uses TRBV10-2 and TRBJ1-4; D not certain. The germline V gene encodes CDR1 WSHSY and CDR2 SAAADI. This CDR3 is built from 13 residues. The V gene lost 0 bases and the J gene lost 7 bases, with 6 bases spanning the gap. The CDR3 nucleotides read TGCGCCAGCAGTGAGTCGGAGGTTGAAAAACTGTTTTTT. Translated: CASSESEVEKLFF.

This chain links TRBV12-3 or TRBV12-4 with TRBJ1-6, with D maybe TRBD1 (5 bases). Trimming removed 4 bases at V and 6 bases at J, with 7 bases between. The CDR3 is made up of 13 amino acids. CDR3 DNA: TGTGCCAGCAGTTCAGGGATTAATTCACCCCTCCACTTT. This translates into CASSSGINSPLHF.

This sequence joins TRBV5-1 and TRBJ2-2; 7 nucleotides match TRBD2. V trimming: 0 bases; J trimming: 7 bases; junction bases outside the gene matches: 3. The CDR3 runs 14 residues. CDR1 is SGHRS and CDR2 is YFSETQ in the germline V gene. CDR3 sequence: CASSLELASGELFF. The CDR3 DNA reads TGCGCCAGCAGCTTGGAACTAGCGAGCGGGGAGCTGTTTTTT.

The gene calls are TRBV30 and TRBJ2-5, with a weak D call TRBD2 (6 bases). Trimming removed 0 bases at V and 5 bases at J, with 16 bases between. CDR1 is GTSNPN and CDR2 is SVGIG in the germline V gene (reference sequence). The CDR3 covers 15 residues. Written as DNA, the CDR3 is TGTGCCTGGAGTGTACCCCCTCTAGCGCAGGAGACCCAGTACTTC. It codes for CAWSVPPLAQETQYF.

This chain connects TRBV2 to TRBJ1-5; 8 nucleotides line up with TRBD1. Germline V gene lookup returns CDR1 SNHLY and CDR2 FYNNEI. This CDR3 comprises 14 residues. The V gene end was trimmed by 6 bases and the J gene end by 0 bases; junction bases not matched to a gene: 1. The CDR3 reads CASRDRVSNQPQHF. The CDR3 DNA is TGTGCCAGCAGGGACAGGGTTAGCAATCAGCCCCAGCATTTT.

The V call is TRBV12-5, the J call TRBJ1-1, with 10 bases lining up with TRBD1. The CDR3 consists of 13 residues. CDR1 is LGHNT and CDR2 is FRNRAP in the germline V gene. V gave up 6 bases and J gave up 7 bases; unmatched junction bases: 5. CDR3 amino acids: CASGRGQGIEAFF. The CDR3 DNA follows: TGTGCTAGTGGCCGGGGACAGGGGATTGAAGCTTTCTTT.

The V gene is TRBV3-1 (or the pseudogene TRBV3-2), the J gene TRBJ2-1; D is ambiguous. The CDR3 sequence is 16 residues long. Germline V gene sequence: CDR1 LGHDT, CDR2 YNNKEL (reference sequence). Trimming removed 0 bases at V and 4 bases at J, with 13 bases between. This CDR3 is CASSQEGGFSYNEQFF. CDR3 DNA sequence: TGTGCCAGCAGCCAAGAAGGCGGATTCTCATACAATGAGCAGTTCTTC.